The text below deals with one T cell receptor (beta chain). Its antigen is unidentified. Germline CDR1 reads SQVTM; CDR2 reads ANQGSEA. V dropped 7 bases and J dropped 9 bases, with 11 bases sitting between them. The CDR3 spans 10 residues. The sample belongs to a study of cytomegalovirus exposure and HLA in healthy donors. The wider study: The approximately 120 validation repertoires, a later analysis reported, used the same platform as the approximately 700 first-cohort repertoires.

Study findings and constraints: Listed as cytomegalovirus-associated were 150 to 200 TCR beta chains. The tendency of first-cohort TCR clusters to co-occur in the roughly 130 validation repertoires emerged from a later analysis.

Libraries were prepared by immunoSEQ multiplex PCR; TCRdb keeps only in-frame clonotypes and omits some of them. Of roughly 43,000 clones in the sample, 90% to 95% were seen once. What was sequenced was PBMCs. The receptor comes from a man younger than 30 in good health and CMV-seronegative. V and J are TRBV29-1 and TRBJ2-3, with a possible D match to TRBD2 (5 bases). The CDR3 nucleotides are TGCAGCGCGGAGTCGGGGACGCAGTATTTT. This sequence encodes CSAESGTQYF.